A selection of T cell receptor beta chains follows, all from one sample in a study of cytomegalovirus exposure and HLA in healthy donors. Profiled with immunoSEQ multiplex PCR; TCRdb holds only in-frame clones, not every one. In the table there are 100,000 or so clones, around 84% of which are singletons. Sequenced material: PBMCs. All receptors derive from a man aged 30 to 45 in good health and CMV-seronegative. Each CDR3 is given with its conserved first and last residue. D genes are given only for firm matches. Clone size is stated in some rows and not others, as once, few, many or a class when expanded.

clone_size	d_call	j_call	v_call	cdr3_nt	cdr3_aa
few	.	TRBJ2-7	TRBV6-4	TGTGCCCGACCCGAGGTTTTGGTCTACGAGCAGTACTTC	CARPEVLVYEQYF
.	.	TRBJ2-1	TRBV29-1	TGCAGCGTGGACTGGACCAATGAGCAGTTCTTC	CSVDWTNEQFF
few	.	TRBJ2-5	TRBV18	TGTGCCAGCTCACCATTGGGGGCTAAGCTGGAGACCCAGTACTTC	CASSPLGAKLETQYF
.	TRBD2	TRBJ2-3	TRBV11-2	TGTGCCAGCAGCTTAGATCTTGTGCTAGCGGGATATACGTATTTT	CASSLDLVLAGYTYF
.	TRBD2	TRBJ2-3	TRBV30	TGTGCCTGGAGGGTCCCGGGACTAGCGGACAGCACAGATACGCAGTATTTT	CAWRVPGLADSTDTQYF
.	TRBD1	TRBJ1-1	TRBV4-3	TGCGCCAGCAGCCAGGACAGGTCGAGCACTGAAGCTTTCTTT	CASSQDRSSTEAFF
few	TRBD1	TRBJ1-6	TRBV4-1	TGCGCCAGCAGCCAAGAGACAGGGTCGTATAATTCACCCCTCCACTTT	CASSQETGSYNSPLHF
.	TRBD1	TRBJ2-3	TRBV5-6	TGTGCCAGCAGCCTGACAGGGCAGGCGACAGATACGCAGTATTTT	CASSLTGQATDTQYF
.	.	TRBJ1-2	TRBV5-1	TGCGCCAGCAGCTCGGACAGTGAGACAGTCTTATCTGGCTACACCTTC	CASSSDSETVLSGYTF
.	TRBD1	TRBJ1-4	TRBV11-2	TGTGCCAGCAGCTTGGGACAGGGAAGTGAAAAACTGTTTTTT	CASSLGQGSEKLFF
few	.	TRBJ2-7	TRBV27	TGTGCCTCCAGGTGGGCGGGACGGTGGAACGAGCAGTACTTC	CASRWAGRWNEQYF
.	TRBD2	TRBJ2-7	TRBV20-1	TGCAGTGTCAGCGGGAACTACGAGCAGTACTTC	CSVSGNYEQYF
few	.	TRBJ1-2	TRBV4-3	TGCGCCAGCAGCCAAGAGGCCCCAGGGGACCGTCGTGGCTACACCTTC	CASSQEAPGDRRGYTF
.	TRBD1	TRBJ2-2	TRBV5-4	TGTGCCAGCAGCTTTGGGACAGGGGGCATCGGGGAGCTGTTTTTT	CASSFGTGGIGELFF
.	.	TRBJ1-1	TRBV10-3	TGTGCCATCAGTGTTGAGACGGGAAGAGAAGCTTTCTTT	CAISVETGREAFF
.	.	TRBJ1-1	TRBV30	TGTGCCTGGAGTGTCTCAGGGCTGGGCACTGAAGCTTTCTTT	CAWSVSGLGTEAFF
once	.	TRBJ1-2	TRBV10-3	TGTGCCATCAGTGGGCCCAGGGTATTGCTGGGTGGCTACACCTTC	CAISGPRVLLGGYTF
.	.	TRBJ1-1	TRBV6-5	TGTGCCAGCAGTCCCGAGAAGGAGTCAGCTTTCTTT	CASSPEKESAFF
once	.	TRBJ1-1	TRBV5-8	TGTGCCAGCAGCTTGGGGGGGGTTACTGAAGCTTTCTTT	CASSLGGVTEAFF
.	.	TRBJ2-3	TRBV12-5	TGTGCTAGTGTTACCCTCCGACAGACATTCAAGTTTTCTAGCACAGATACGCAGTATTTT	CASVTLRQTFKFSSTDTQYF
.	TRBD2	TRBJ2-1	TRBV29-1	TGCAGCGTTGAAGATCACCTAGCGGGCTCCTACAATGAGCAGTTCTTC	CSVEDHLAGSYNEQFF
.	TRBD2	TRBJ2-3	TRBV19	TGTGCCAGTAGTAGAACTAGCGGGGGTGTAGATACGCAGTATTTT	CASSRTSGGVDTQYF
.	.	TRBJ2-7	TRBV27	TGTGCCAGCAGCCACAACATAGCGGCTATGTACGAGCAGTACTTC	CASSHNIAAMYEQYF
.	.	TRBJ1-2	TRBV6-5	TGTGCCAGCAGTTACTCAGGGGCGAACTATGGCTACACCTTC	CASSYSGANYGYTF
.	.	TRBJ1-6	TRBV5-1	TGCGCCAGCAGGGGTAGTGGGCAGGGGAATTCACCCCTCCACTTT	CASRGSGQGNSPLHF